Presented here are 26 T cell receptor beta chains from one specimen sequenced in a study of cytomegalovirus exposure and HLA in healthy donors. This PCR relied on a set of 60 Vbeta primers and 13 Jbeta primers. Sequenced by immunoSEQ multiplex PCR; TCRdb stores in-frame clones only, minus some. The sample data list roughly 120,000 clones. The sequenced material came from PBMCs. The origin of the receptors is a man between 18 and 29 years old in good health and CMV-seronegative.

The chain uses TRBV28 and TRBJ1-3; D call uncertain. V dropped 5 bases and J dropped 4 bases, with 9 bases sitting between them. From germline, CDR1 is MDHEN and CDR2 SYDVKM. The CDR3 is made up of 13 amino acids. The CDR3 DNA reads TGTGCCAGCAGTCTCCAAGCCGGAAACACCATATATTTT. Protein product: CASSLQAGNTIYF.

V and J are TRBV14 and TRBJ1-2, with D hard to call. The CDR3 runs 15 residues. The ends were cut back, 0 bases at V and 2 bases at J, with 10 bases in the middle. Germline lookup yields CDR1 SGHDN and CDR2 FVKESK. The CDR3 sequence: CASSQEARWNYGYTF. The CDR3 DNA reads as TGTGCCAGCAGCCAAGAGGCCAGGTGGAACTATGGCTACACCTTC. The full variable domain, completed using reference TRBV14 and TRBJ1-2, is EAGVTQFPSHSVIEKGQTVTLRCDPISGHDNLYWYRRVMGKEIKFLLHFVKESKQDESGMPNNRFLAERTGGTYSTLKVQPAELEDSGVYFCASSQEARWNYGYTFGSGTRLTVV.

The chain recombines TRBV2 with TRBJ2-7; 11 bases are shared with TRBD1. The CDR3 has 15 residues. Germline V gene sequence: CDR1 SNHLY, CDR2 FYNNEI. V was clipped by 4 bases and J by 12 bases; unmatched bases: 14. CDR3 sequence reads: CASSGNRDRGKFGYF. The CDR3 nucleotides are TGTGCCAGCAGTGGGAACCGGGACAGGGGGAAATTCGGGTACTTC.

To note about this clone: Other nucleotide sequences in the sample specify the same CDR3. In DNA form, the CDR3 reads TGTGCCAGCAGTCCGTCGGGAAGTTATGGCTACACCTTC. Its protein product is CASSPSGSYGYTF. The rearrangement links TRBV7-9 to TRBJ1-2; D remains unclear. The V gene lost 6 bases and the J gene lost 5 bases, with 13 bases spanning the gap. The CDR3 sequence is 13 residues long. Looked up from germline, CDR1 is SEHNR and CDR2 is FQNEAQ (reference sequence). The full variable domain, completed using reference TRBV7-9 and TRBJ1-2, is DTGVSQNPRHKITKRGQNVTFRCDPISEHNRLYWYRQTLGQGPEFLTYFQNEAQLEKSRLLSDRFSAERPKGSFSTLEIQRTEQGDSAMYLCASSPSGSYGYTFGSGTRLTVV.

The CDR3 nucleotides are TGTGCCACCTCGTTGAGCACAGATACGCAGTATTTT. The encoded protein is CATSLSTDTQYF. The chain has TRBV15 and TRBJ2-3; D is unresolved. Trimming took off 8 bases at V and 0 bases at J, with 6 bases between the two ends. Germline-derived CDR1 and CDR2 are LNHNV and YYDKDF (reference sequence). The CDR3 sequence is 12 residues long.

The genes are TRBV9 and TRBJ1-2, with D possibly being TRBD1 (6 bases). CDR1 is SGDLS, CDR2 YYNGEE, per germline. The CDR3 is made up of 14 amino acids. V was clipped by 7 bases and J by 6 bases, with 19 bases between them. CDR3 sequence: CASGGGGGGNGYTF. CDR3 sequence (DNA): TGTGCCAGCGGTGGGGGGGGAGGGGGTAATGGCTACACCTTC.

The CDR3 is CASSLRLQSQETQYF. In nucleotides, the CDR3 is TGTGCCAGTAGTCTGCGGTTACAAAGCCAAGAGACCCAGTACTTC. The chain links TRBV19 to TRBJ2-5; the D is unclear. The CDR3 extends over 15 amino acids. CDR1 is LNHDA, CDR2 SQIVND, per germline (reference sequence). The ends were cut back, 5 bases at V and 1 base at J, with 14 bases in the middle.

The V and J genes are TRBV5-1 and TRBJ2-5; D may be TRBD1 (6 bases). Germline V gene sequence: CDR1 SGHRS, CDR2 YFSETQ. The CDR3 consists of 14 residues. The V and J ends lost 4 bases and 1 base respectively, with 11 bases between them. CDR3 loop: CASSQTGAQETQYF. The CDR3 DNA reads TGCGCCAGCAGCCAGACAGGCGCCCAAGAGACCCAGTACTTC.

The chain carries TRBV6-5 and TRBJ1-6, with TRBD1 as a possible D gene (6 bases). Trimming shortened V by 8 bases and J by 4 bases, and 12 bases separated the two germline ends. The CDR3 is 14 residues long. Germline V lookup: CDR1 MNHEY, CDR2 SVGAGI. Here the CDR3 DNA reads TGTGCCAGCGTAGGGACACCATATAATTCACCCCTCCACTTT. Its translation is CASVGTPYNSPLHF.

The V gene is TRBV27, the J gene TRBJ2-7, with 15 positions matching TRBD2. V was clipped by 7 bases and J by 4 bases; unmatched bases: 14. The CDR3 contains 18 residues. Looked up from germline, CDR1 is MNHEY and CDR2 is SMNVEV (reference sequence). This CDR3 is CASKSQGLAGGSVYEQYF. Written as DNA, the CDR3 is TGTGCCAGCAAATCCCAGGGACTAGCGGGGGGATCGGTTTACGAGCAGTACTTC.

The rearrangement joins TRBV5-5 to TRBJ2-2, with 9 bases lining up with TRBD2. The junction had 9 bases not matched to a gene; V was cut back by 4 bases and J by 2 bases. Germline V gives CDR1 SGHKS, CDR2 YYEKEE (reference sequence). CDR3 length: 17 amino acids. The CDR3 here is CASSVSGSPTNTGELFF. In nucleotides, the CDR3 is TGTGCCAGCAGCGTTAGCGGGAGTCCTACAAACACCGGGGAGCTGTTTTTT. The full variable domain, rest sourced from reference TRBV5-5 and TRBJ2-2, is DAGVTQSPTHLIKTRGQQVTLRCSPISGHKSVSWYQQVLGQGPQFIFQYYEKEERGRGNFPDRFSARQFPNYSSELNVNALLLGDSALYLCASSVSGSPTNTGELFFGEGSRLTVL.

The rearrangement links TRBV18 to TRBJ1-1, with no clear D. Germline assignment: CDR1 KGHSH and CDR2 LQKENI. The CDR3 has 17 residues. Trimming cost V 6 bases and J 0 bases, with 20 bases left between them. DNA of the CDR3: TGTGCCAGCTCGCTAGTCGAGGGTAGGGCCCTGAACACTGAAGCTTTCTTT. Translating it yields CASSLVEGRALNTEAFF.

The DNA of the CDR3 is TGTGCCTGGGGGGGGGCCACCTCCGGGAGCTATGGCTACACCTTC. Translated: CAWGGATSGSYGYTF. The V call is TRBV30, the J call TRBJ1-2; perhaps TRBD1 as D (6 bases). The V end lost 5 bases, the J end lost 4 bases, and 20 bases lay between the germline ends. The V gene's germline CDR1 is GTSNPN and CDR2 SVGIG (reference sequence). CDR3 length: 15 residues.

The chain combines TRBV9 with TRBJ1-1; no reliable D call. The germline gives CDR1 SGDLS, CDR2 YYNGEE. CDR3 length: 17 residues. V was pared by 0 bases and J by 6 bases, with 21 bases between. The CDR3 region is CASSVAVGIRLGAEAFF. CDR3 in DNA: TGTGCCAGCAGCGTAGCTGTGGGCATTCGTCTTGGCGCTGAAGCTTTCTTT.

The chain links TRBV6-5 to TRBJ1-5; the D is unclear. Trimming removed 0 bases at V and 4 bases at J, with 10 bases between. Germline V gene sequence: CDR1 MNHEY, CDR2 SVGAGI. The CDR3 contains 15 residues. The CDR3 DNA follows: TGTGCCAGCAGTTACTCTGGTAGAGAGAATCAGCCCCAGCATTTT. Its translation is CASSYSGRENQPQHF.

The chain couples TRBV6-5 to TRBJ1-2; TRBD1 might be the D (5 bases). The V end was cut by 6 bases, the J end by 3 bases, with 11 bases between. CDR1 MNHEY and CDR2 SVGAGI come from the germline V gene. CDR3 size: 13 residues. The CDR3 loop is CASSREQYYGYTF. CDR3 bases: TGTGCCAGCAGCAGGGAACAGTACTATGGCTACACCTTC.

This chain uses TRBV6-1 with TRBJ1-5; D might be TRBD1 (6 bases). CDR3 size: 15 residues. Germline values: CDR1 MNHNS, CDR2 SASEGT. V lost 2 bases, J lost 3 bases, and 11 bases lay in between. In nucleotides, the CDR3 is TGTGCCAGCAGTGAACTTGGACAGACCAATCAGCCCCAGCATTTT. Its protein product is CASSELGQTNQPQHF.

The J gene is TRBJ1-2, the V gene TRBV19, with D maybe TRBD1 (5 bases). This CDR3 has 13 residues. Germline CDR1 reads LNHDA; CDR2 reads SQIVND (reference sequence). The germline V and J ends were trimmed by 10 bases and 3 bases, with 15 bases remaining between them. DNA for the CDR3: TGTGCCACCGGTCGCCCGGGGGACTATGGCTACACCTTC. It codes for CATGRPGDYGYTF.

The rearrangement joins TRBV5-6 to TRBJ1-1; D ambiguous. The CDR3 sequence is 15 residues long. V lost 0 bases to trimming and J lost 3 bases, with 12 bases between them. Germline CDR1 SGHDT, CDR2 YYEEEE. The CDR3 DNA reads TGTGCCAGCAGCTTGGTCGGGGTTGGTCACACTGAAGCTTTCTTT. Encoded protein: CASSLVGVGHTEAFF.

The chain is built from TRBV10-3 and TRBJ1-5; D might be TRBD1 (6 bases). Between the trimmed V and J ends, which lost 9 bases and 2 bases, there was a span of 11 bases. Looked up from germline, CDR1 is ENHRY and CDR2 is SYGVKD. This CDR3 has 13 amino acids. The CDR3 region is CAIPGQGNQPQHF. The DNA of the CDR3 is TGTGCCATACCGGGACAAGGCAATCAGCCCCAGCATTTT.

The V and J genes are TRBV7-2 and TRBJ2-3; D not certain. The germline V gene has CDR1 SGHTA and CDR2 FQGNSA. There are 13 residues in the CDR3. Trimming left V 1 base short and J 2 bases short, with 4 bases between. The CDR3 spells CASSLDYTDTQYF. CDR3 nucleotide sequence: TGTGCCAGCAGCTTAGACTACACAGATACGCAGTATTTT.

The V gene is TRBV6-1, the J gene TRBJ1-2; 10 bases map to TRBD1. CDR3 length equals 16 residues. V lost 2 bases to trimming and J lost 4 bases; unmatched junction nucleotides: 7. Germline V gene data show CDR1 as MNHNS and CDR2 as SASEGT. CDR3 sequence reads: CASSESSWTGGYGYTF. The CDR3 nucleotides are TGTGCCAGCAGTGAATCGAGTTGGACAGGGGGCTATGGCTACACCTTC.

The V gene is TRBV5-1, the J gene TRBJ1-1, with D unresolved. Trimming cost V 4 bases and J 7 bases, with 14 bases left between them. Germline CDR1 is SGHRS and CDR2 is YFSETQ. This CDR3 has 13 amino acids. CDR3 amino acids: CASSPNIAGEAFF. The CDR3 coding sequence is TGCGCCAGCAGCCCTAATATTGCTGGTGAAGCTTTCTTT.

J is TRBJ1-2 and V is TRBV6-5; D unclear. V lost 2 bases and J lost 7, with 8 bases in between. This CDR3 is 12 amino acids long. Germline V gene data show CDR1 as MNHEY and CDR2 as SVGAGI. Here the CDR3 DNA reads TGTGCCAGCAGTTACAGAGTCGGTGGCTACACCTTC. It codes for CASSYRVGGYTF.

The rearrangement links TRBV9 to TRBJ2-5; perhaps TRBD2 as D (6 bases). Looked up from germline, CDR1 is SGDLS and CDR2 is YYNGEE. This CDR3 spans 16 amino acids. Deletions cut 0 bases from V and 5 bases from J, with 17 bases between. CDR3 DNA sequence: TGTGCCAGCAGCGTAGACACACGGGGGTCGGGTGAGACCCAGTACTTC. Residues: CASSVDTRGSGETQYF. The complete variable domain, with remaining parts taken from reference TRBV9 and TRBJ2-5, reads DSGVTQTPKHLITATGQRVTLRCSPRSGDLSVYWYQQSLDQGLQFLIQYYNGEERAKGNILERFSAQQFPDLHSELNLSSLELGDSALYFCASSVDTRGSGETQYFGPGTRLLVL.

The chain recombines TRBV5-1 with TRBJ2-3, with 8 bases that match TRBD2. Germline V lookup: CDR1 SGHRS, CDR2 YFSETQ. Unmatched junction bases numbered 9, after V lost 5 bases and J lost 1 base. The CDR3 totals 16 residues. For the CDR3, the DNA is TGCGCCAGCAGTTCCCCAGGGCGGGGGGGCACAGATACGCAGTATTTT. This gives the protein CASSSPGRGGTDTQYF. The full variable domain, completed using reference TRBV5-1 and TRBJ2-3, is KAGVTQTPRYLIKTRGQQVTLSCSPISGHRSVSWYQQTPGQGLQFLFEYFSETQRNKGNFPGRFSGRQFSNSRSEMNVSTLELGDSALYLCASSSPGRGGTDTQYFGPGTRLTVL.